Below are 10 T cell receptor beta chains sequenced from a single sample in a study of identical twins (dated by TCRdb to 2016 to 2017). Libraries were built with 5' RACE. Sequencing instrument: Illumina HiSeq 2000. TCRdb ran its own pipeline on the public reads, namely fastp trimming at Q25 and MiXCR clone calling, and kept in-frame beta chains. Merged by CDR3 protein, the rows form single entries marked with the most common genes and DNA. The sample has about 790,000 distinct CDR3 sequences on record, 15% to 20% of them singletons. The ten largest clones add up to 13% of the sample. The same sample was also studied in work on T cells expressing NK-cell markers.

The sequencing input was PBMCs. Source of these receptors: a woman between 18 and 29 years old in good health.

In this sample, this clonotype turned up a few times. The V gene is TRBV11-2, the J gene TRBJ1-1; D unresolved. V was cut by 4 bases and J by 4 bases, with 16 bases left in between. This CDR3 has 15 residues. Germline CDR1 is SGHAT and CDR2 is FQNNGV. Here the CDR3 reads CASSSRVGGGTEAFF. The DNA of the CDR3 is TGTGCCAGCAGCTCCCGGGTCGGAGGAGGCACTGAAGCTTTCTTT.

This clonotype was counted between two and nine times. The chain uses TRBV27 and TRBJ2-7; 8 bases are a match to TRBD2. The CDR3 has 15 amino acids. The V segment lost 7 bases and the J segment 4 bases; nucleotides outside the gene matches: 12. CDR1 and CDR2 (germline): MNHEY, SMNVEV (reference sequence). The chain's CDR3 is CASTIKAGAWYEQYF. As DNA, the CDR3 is TGTGCCAGCACCATCAAAGCGGGGGCTTGGTACGAGCAGTACTTC.

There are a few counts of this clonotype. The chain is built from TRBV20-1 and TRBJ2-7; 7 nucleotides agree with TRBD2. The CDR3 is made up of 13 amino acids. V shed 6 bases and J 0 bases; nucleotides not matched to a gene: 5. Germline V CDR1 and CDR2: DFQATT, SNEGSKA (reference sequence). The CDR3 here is CSAPRTSSYEQYF. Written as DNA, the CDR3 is TGCAGTGCCCCCAGGACTAGCTCCTACGAGCAGTACTTC.

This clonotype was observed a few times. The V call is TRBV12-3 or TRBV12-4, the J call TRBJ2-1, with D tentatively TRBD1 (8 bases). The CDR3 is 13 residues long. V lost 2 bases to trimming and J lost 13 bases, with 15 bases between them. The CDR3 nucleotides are TGTGCCAGCAGTTTAACGTACAGGGGGGGTCAGTTCTTC. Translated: CASSLTYRGGQFF.

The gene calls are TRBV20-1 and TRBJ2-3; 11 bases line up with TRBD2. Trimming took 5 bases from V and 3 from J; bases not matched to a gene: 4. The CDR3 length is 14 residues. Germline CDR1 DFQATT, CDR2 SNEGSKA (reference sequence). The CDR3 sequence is CSAPTSGVTDTQYF. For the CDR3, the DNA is TGCAGTGCTCCGACTAGCGGGGTAACAGATACGCAGTATTTT.

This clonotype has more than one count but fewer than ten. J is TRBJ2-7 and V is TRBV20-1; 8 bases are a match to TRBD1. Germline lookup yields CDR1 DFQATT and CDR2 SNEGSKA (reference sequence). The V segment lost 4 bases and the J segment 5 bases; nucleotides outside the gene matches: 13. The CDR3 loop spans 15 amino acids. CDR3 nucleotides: TGCAGTGCTACCTGGCCCGGACAGGGCCGCCACGAGCAGTACTTC. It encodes CSATWPGQGRHEQYF.

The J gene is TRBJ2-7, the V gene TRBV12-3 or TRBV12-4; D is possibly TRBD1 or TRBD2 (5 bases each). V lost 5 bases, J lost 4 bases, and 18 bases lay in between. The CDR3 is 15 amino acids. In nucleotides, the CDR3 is TGTGCCAGCAGTCGCTGGAGGACAATTGGGTACGAGCAGTACTTC. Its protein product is CASSRWRTIGYEQYF.

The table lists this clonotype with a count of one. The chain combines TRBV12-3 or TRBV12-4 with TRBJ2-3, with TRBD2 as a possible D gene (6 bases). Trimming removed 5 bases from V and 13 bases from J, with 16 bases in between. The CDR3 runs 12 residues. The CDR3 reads CASSRAGTAEYF. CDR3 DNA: TGTGCCAGCAGTCGCGCGGGGACCGCGGAGTATTTT.

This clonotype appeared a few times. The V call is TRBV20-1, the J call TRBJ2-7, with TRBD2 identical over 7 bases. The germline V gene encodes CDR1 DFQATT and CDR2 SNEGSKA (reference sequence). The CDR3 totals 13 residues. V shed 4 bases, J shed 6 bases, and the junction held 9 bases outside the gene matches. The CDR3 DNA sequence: TGCAGTGCTAACGACCGATCGGGGGGCGAGCAGTACTTC. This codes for CSANDRSGGEQYF.

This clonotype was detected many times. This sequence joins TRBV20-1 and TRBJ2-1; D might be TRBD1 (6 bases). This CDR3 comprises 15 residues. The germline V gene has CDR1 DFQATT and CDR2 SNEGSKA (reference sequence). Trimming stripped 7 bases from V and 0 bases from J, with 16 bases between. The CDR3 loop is CSGNPTGSSYNEQFF. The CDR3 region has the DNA TGCAGTGGTAACCCCACAGGGAGCTCCTACAATGAGCAGTTCTTC.